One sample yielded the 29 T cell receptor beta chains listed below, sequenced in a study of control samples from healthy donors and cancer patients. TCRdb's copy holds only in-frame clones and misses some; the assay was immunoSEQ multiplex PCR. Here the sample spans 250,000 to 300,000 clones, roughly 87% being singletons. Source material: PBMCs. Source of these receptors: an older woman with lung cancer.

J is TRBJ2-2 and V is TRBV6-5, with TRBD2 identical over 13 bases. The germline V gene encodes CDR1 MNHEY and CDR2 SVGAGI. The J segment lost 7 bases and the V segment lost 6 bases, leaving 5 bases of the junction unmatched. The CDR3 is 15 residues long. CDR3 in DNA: TGTGCCAGCAGGGCGGGACTAGCGGGGCACGGGGAGCTGTTTTTT. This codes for CASRAGLAGHGELFF.

The CDR3 bases are TGTGCCACCAGCAGAGATTTGGCAGGGGAGAACTATGGCTACACCTTC. This encodes CATSRDLAGENYGYTF. The rearrangement uses TRBV15 and TRBJ1-2, with a tentative D call TRBD1 (6 bases). From germline, CDR1 is LNHNV and CDR2 YYDKDF (reference sequence). The CDR3 has 16 residues. V was cut by 0 bases and J by 2 bases, with 13 bases left in between.

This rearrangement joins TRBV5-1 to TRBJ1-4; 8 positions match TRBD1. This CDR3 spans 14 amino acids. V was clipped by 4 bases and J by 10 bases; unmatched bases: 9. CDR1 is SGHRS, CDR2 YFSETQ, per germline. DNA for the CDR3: TGCGCCAGCAGCGAGGACAGGGAAGGTCGAAAACTGTTTTTT. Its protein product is CASSEDREGRKLFF. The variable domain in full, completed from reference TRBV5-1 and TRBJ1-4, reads KAGVTQTPRYLIKTRGQQVTLSCSPISGHRSVSWYQQTPGQGLQFLFEYFSETQRNKGNFPGRFSGRQFSNSRSEMNVSTLELGDSALYLCASSEDREGRKLFFGSGTQLSVL.

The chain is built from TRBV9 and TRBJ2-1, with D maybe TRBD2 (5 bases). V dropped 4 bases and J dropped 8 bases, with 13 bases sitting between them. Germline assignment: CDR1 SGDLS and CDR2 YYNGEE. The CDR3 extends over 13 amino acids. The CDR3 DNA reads TGTGCCAGCAGCTTCTCAGCGGTAGATGAGCAGTTCTTC. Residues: CASSFSAVDEQFF.

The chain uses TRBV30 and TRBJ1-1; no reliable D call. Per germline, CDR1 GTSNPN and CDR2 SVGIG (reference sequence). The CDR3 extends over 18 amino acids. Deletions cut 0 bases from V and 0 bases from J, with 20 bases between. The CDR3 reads CAWSVHLRLAPLNTEAFF. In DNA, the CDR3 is TGTGCCTGGAGTGTACACCTTAGGCTGGCCCCCTTGAACACTGAAGCTTTCTTT.

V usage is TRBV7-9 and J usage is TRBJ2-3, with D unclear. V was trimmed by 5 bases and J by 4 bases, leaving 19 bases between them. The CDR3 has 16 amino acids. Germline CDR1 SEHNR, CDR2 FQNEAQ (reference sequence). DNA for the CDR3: TGTGCCAGCAGCCCCGACCGCGACGCAGTAGCAGATACGCAGTATTTT. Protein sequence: CASSPDRDAVADTQYF.

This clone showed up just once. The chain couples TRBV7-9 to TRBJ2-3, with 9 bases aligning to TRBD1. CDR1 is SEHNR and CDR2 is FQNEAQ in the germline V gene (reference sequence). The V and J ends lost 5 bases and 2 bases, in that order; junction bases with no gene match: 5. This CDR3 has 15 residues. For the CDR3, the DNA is TGTGCCAGCAGCACCGGGACAGGGTACACAGATACGCAGTATTTT. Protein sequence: CASSTGTGYTDTQYF. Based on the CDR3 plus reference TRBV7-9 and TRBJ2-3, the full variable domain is DTGVSQNPRHKITKRGQNVTFRCDPISEHNRLYWYRQTLGQGPEFLTYFQNEAQLEKSRLLSDRFSAERPKGSFSTLEIQRTEQGDSAMYLCASSTGTGYTDTQYFGPGTRLTVL.

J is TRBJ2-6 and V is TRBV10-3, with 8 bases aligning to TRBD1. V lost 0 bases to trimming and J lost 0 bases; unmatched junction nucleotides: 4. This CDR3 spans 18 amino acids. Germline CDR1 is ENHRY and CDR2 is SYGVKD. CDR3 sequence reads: CAISESTGAHSGANVLTF. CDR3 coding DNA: TGTGCCATCAGTGAGTCGACAGGGGCTCACTCTGGGGCCAACGTCCTGACTTTC.

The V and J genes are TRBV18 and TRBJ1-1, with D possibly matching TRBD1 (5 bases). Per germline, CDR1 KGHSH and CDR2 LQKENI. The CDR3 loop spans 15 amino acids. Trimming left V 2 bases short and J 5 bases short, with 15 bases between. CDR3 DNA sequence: TGTGCCAGCTCACCAATTTCAACTGAGGGGACTGAAGCTTTCTTT. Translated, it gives CASSPISTEGTEAFF.

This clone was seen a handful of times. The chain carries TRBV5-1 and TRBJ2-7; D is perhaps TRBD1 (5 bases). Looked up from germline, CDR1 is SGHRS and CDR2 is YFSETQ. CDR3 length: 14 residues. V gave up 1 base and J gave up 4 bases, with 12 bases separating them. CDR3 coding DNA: TGCGCCAGCAGCTTGCAGGGTCAGTTTTACGAGCAGTACTTC. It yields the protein CASSLQGQFYEQYF.

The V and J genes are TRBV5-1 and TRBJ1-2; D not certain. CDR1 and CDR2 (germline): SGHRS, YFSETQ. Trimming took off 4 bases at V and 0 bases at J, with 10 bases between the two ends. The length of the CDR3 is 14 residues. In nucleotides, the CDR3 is TGCGCCAGCAGCCAGGATACGGCTAACTATGGCTACACCTTC. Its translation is CASSQDTANYGYTF.

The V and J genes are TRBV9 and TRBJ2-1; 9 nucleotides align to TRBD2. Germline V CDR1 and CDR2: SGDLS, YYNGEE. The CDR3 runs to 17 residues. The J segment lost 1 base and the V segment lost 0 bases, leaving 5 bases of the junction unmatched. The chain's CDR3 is CASSVGGGRASYNEQFF. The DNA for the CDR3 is TGTGCCAGCAGCGTAGGCGGCGGGAGGGCGTCCTACAATGAGCAGTTCTTC.

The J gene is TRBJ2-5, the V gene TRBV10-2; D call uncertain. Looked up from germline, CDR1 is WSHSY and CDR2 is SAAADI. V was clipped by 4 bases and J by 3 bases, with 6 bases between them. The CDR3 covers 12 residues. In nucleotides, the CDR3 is TGCGCCAGCAGTGGACACGAAGAGACCCAGTACTTC. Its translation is CASSGHEETQYF.

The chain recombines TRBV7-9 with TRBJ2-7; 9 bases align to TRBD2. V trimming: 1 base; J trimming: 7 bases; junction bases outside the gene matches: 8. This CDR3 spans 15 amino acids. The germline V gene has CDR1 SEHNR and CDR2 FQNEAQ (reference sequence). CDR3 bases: TGTGCCAGCAGCTTAGTGTCCGGGACTAGCTTAGAGCAGTACTTC. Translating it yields CASSLVSGTSLEQYF.

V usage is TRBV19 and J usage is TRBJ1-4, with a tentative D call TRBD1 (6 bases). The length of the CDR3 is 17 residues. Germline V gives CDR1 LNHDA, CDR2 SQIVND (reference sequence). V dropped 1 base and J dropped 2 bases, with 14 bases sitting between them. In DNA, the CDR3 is TGTGCCAGTAGTATAGGCGGGGGGCGTCTGACTAATGAAAAACTGTTTTTT. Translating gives CASSIGGGRLTNEKLFF.

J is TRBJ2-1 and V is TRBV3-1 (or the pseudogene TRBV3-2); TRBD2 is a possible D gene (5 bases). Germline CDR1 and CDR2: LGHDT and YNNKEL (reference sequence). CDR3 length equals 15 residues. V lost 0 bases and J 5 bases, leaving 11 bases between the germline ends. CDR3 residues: CASSQDLIANNEQFF. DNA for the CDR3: TGTGCCAGCAGCCAAGATTTAATAGCGAACAATGAGCAGTTCTTC.

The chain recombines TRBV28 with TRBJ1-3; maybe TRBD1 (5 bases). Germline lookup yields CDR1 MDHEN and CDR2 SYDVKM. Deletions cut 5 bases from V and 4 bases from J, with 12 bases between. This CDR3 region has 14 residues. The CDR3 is CASSQARVGNTIYF. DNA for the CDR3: TGTGCCAGCAGTCAGGCCAGGGTGGGAAACACCATATATTTT.

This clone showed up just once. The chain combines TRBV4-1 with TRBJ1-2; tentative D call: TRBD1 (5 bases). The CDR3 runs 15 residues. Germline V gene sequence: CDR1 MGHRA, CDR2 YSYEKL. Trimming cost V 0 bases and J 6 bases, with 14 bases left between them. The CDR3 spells CASSQEWQGMDGYTF. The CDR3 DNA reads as TGCGCCAGCAGCCAAGAATGGCAGGGAATGGATGGCTACACCTTC.

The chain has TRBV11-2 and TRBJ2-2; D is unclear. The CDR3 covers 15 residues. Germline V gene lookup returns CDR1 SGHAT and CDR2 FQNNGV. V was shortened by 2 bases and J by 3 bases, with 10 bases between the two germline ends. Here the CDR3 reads CASSLRGFHTGELFF. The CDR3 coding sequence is TGTGCCAGCAGCTTACGAGGTTTTCACACCGGGGAGCTGTTTTTT.

The CDR3 DNA reads TGTGCCAGTAGTCCAGGGGTCTACGGCGAGCAGTTCTTC. Translating gives CASSPGVYGEQFF. The chain employs TRBV19 and TRBJ2-1; tentatively, D is TRBD1 (6 bases). Germline assignment: CDR1 LNHDA and CDR2 SQIVND (reference sequence). Trimming stripped 5 bases from V and 10 bases from J, with 15 bases between. This CDR3 contains 13 residues.

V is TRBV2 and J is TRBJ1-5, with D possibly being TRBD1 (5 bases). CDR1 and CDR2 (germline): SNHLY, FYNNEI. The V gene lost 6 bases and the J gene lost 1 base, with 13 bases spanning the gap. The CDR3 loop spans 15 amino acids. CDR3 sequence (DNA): TGTGCCAGCAGCGAGGAAGGGGTGAGCAATCAGCCCCAGCATTTT. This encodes CASSEEGVSNQPQHF.

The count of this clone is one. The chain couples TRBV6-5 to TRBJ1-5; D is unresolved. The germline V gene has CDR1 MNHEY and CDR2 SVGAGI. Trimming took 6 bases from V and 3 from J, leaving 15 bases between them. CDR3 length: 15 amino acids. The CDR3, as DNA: TGTGCCAGCAGGTACGGGGTAGTCATCAATCAGCCCCAGCATTTT. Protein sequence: CASRYGVVINQPQHF.

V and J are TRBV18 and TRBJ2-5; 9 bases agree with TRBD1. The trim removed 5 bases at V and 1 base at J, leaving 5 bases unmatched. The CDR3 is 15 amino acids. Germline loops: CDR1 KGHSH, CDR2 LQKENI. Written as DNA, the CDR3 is TGTGCCAGCTCATCGGGACAGGGAGCCCAAGAGACCCAGTACTTC. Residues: CASSSGQGAQETQYF.

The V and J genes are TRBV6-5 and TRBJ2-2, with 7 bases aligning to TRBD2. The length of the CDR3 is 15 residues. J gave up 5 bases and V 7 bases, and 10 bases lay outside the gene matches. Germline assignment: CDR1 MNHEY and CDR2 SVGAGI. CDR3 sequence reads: CASNLGGMGTGELFF. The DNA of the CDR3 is TGTGCCAGCAATCTGGGGGGGATGGGTACCGGGGAGCTGTTTTTT.

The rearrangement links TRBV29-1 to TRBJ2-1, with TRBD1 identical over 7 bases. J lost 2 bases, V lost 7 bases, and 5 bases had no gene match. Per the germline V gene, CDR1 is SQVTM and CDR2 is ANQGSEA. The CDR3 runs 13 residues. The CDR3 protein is CSAEQGAYNEQFF. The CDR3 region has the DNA TGCAGCGCAGAGCAGGGGGCCTACAATGAGCAGTTCTTC.

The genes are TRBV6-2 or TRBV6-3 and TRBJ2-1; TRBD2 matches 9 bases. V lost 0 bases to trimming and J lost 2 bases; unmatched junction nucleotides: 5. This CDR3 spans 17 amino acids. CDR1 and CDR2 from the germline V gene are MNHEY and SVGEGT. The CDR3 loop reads CASSYSGTSRAYNEQFF. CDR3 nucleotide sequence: TGTGCCAGCAGTTACTCGGGGACTAGCAGAGCCTACAATGAGCAGTTCTTC.

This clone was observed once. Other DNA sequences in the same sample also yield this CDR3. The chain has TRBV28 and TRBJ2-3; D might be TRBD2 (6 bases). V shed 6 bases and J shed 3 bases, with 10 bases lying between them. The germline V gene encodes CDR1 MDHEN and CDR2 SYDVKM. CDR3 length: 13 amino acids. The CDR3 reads CASRRLVTDTQYF. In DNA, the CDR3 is TGTGCCAGCAGACGACTAGTGACAGATACGCAGTATTTT. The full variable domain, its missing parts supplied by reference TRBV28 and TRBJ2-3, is DVKVTQSSRYLVKRTGEKVFLECVQDMDHENMFWYRQDPGLGLRLIYFSYDVKMKEKGDIPEGYSVSREKKERFSLILESASTNQTSMYLCASRRLVTDTQYFGPGTRLTVL.

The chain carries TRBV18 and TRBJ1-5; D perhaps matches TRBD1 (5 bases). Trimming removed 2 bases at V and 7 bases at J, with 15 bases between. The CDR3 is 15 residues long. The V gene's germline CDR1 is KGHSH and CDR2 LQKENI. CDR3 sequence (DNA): TGTGCCAGCTCACCAGCGGGGGGGAGACGGCAGCCCCAGCATTTT. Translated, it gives CASSPAGGRRQPQHF.

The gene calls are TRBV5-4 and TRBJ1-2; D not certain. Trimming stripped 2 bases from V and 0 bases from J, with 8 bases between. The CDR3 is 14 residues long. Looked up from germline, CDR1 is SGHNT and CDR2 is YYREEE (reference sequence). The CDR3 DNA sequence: TGTGCCAGCAGCTTCCGTGATGCTAACTATGGCTACACCTTC. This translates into CASSFRDANYGYTF. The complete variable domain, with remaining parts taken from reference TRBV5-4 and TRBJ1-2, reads ETGVTQSPTHLIKTRGQQVTLRCSSQSGHNTVSWYQQALGQGPQFIFQYYREEENGRGNFPPRFSGLQFPNYSSELNVNALELDDSALYLCASSFRDANYGYTFGSGTRLTVV.